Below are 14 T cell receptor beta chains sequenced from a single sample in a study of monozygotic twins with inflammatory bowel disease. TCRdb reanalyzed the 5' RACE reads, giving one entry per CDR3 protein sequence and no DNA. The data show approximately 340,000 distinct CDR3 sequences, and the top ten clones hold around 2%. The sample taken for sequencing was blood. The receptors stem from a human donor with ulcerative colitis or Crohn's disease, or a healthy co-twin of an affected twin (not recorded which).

This CDR3 is CASSLGGRIDTQYF. The chain couples TRBV5-1 to TRBJ2-3; absent DNA, TCRdb's TRBD1 call cannot be checked. The CDR3 is 14 residues long. Per the germline V gene, CDR1 is SGHRS and CDR2 is YFSETQ.

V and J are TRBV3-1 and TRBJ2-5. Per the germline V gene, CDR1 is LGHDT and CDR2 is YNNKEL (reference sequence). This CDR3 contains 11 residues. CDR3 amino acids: CASRLQETQYF.

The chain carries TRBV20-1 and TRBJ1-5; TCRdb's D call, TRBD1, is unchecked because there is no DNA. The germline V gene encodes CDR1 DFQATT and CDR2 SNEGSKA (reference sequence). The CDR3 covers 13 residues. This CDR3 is CSATETGNQPQHF.

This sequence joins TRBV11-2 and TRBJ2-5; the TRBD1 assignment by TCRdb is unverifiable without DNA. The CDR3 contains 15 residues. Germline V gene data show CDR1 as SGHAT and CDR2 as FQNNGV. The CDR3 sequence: CASSSLGQGGKTQYF.

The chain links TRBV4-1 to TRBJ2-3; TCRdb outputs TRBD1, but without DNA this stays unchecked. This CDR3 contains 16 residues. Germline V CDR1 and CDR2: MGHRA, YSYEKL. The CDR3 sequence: CASSPLRQADTDTQYF.

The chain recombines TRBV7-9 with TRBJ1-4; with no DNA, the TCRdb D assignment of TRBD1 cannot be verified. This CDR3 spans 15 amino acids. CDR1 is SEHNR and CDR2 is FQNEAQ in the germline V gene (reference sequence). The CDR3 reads CASSGWDRGGEKLFF.

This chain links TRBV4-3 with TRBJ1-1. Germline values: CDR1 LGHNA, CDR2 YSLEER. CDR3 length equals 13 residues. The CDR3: CASSHLRNTEAFF.

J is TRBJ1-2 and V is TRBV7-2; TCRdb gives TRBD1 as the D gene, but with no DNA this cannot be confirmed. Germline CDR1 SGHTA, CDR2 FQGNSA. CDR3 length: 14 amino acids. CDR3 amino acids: CASSLGGTGYGYTF.

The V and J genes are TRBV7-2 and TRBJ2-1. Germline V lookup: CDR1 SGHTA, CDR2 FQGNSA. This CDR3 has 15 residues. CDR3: CASSFDGGTYNEQFF. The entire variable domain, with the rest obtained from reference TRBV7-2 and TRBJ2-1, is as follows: GAGVSQSPSNKVTEKGKDVELRCDPISGHTALYWYRQSLGQGLEFLIYFQGNSAPDKSGLPSDRFSAERTGGSVSTLTIQRTQQEDSAVYLCASSFDGGTYNEQFFGPGTRLTVL.

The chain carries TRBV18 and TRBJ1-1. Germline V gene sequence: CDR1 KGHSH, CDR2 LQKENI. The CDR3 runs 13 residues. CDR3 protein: CASATLQNTEAFF.

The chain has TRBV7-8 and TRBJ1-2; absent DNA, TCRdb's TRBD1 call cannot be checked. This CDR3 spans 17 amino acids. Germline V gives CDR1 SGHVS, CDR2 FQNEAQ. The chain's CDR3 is CASSQNTQGSLNYGYTF.

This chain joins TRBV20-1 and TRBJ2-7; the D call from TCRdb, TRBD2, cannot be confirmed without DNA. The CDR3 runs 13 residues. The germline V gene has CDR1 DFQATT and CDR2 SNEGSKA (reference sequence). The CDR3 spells CSAYTRGAYEQYF.

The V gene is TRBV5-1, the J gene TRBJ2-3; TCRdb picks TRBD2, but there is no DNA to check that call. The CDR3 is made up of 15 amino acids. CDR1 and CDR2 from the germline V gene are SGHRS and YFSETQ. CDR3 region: CASSAGTFSTDTQYF.

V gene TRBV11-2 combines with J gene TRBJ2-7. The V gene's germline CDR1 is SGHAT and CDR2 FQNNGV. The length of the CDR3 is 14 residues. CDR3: CASSSSGSTHEQYF. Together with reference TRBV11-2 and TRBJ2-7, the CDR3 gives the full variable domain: EAGVAQSPRYKIIEKRQSVAFWCNPISGHATLYWYQQILGQGPKLLIQFQNNGVVDDSQLPKDRFSAERLKGVDSTLKIQPAKLEDSAVYLCASSSSGSTHEQYFGPGTRLTVT.